This is a list of T cell receptor beta chains from one sample in a study of cytomegalovirus exposure and HLA in healthy donors. Measured with immunoSEQ multiplex PCR; TCRdb has only the in-frame clones, and not every one. This table has 140,000 to 150,000 clones, approximately 68% appearing once. The sequenced sample was PBMCs. These receptors were collected from a man between 60 and 75 years old in good health and CMV-seronegative. The conserved cysteine and the conserved F or W are not part of the CDR3 here. D genes are given only for firm matches.

v_gene,j_gene,d_gene,CDR3aa
TRBV6-1,TRBJ2-7,NA,ASSEPRDISYEQY
TRBV30,TRBJ2-1,NA,AWSGRGKGEQF
TRBV6-5,TRBJ1-6,NA,ASSSLESPLH
TRBV6-6,TRBJ2-7,NA,ASSSEGYEQY
TRBV5-1,TRBJ2-7,NA,ASRDGGNGYEQY
TRBV5-4,TRBJ2-3,NA,ASSPDTTDTQY
TRBV28,TRBJ1-1,NA,ASSDSPPFTSEAF
TRBV19,TRBJ2-3,NA,ASSTFSGVPGTDTQY
TRBV5-1,TRBJ1-1,NA,ASSPLTNANTEAF
TRBV7-3,TRBJ2-2,NA,ASTPLGSSAGELF
TRBV30,TRBJ1-3,TRBD1,AWEGTGTGNTIY
TRBV7-9,TRBJ1-1,NA,ASSATGNTEAF
TRBV18,TRBJ2-7,NA,AGSPGTRHPEQY
TRBV28,TRBJ1-2,TRBD1,ASSPQKTGSGYT
TRBV6-5,TRBJ2-5,NA,ASSVAGQIQETQY
TRBV9,TRBJ2-2,NA,ASSATQGYTGELF
TRBV5-6,TRBJ2-2,TRBD1,ASSGRTGAGELF
TRBV25-1,TRBJ1-4,NA,ASSEFGGLSEKLF
TRBV7-6,TRBJ1-2,TRBD1,ASSLGTGGDNYGYT
TRBV2,TRBJ1-1,NA,ASSVGPEAF
TRBV21-1,TRBJ2-5,NA,ASSKVMEFQETQY
TRBV6-1,TRBJ2-2,NA,ASITTWNTGELF
TRBV9,TRBJ1-2,NA,ASSVAGRANYGYT
TRBV14,TRBJ2-7,NA,ASSLNYRAHEQY
TRBV15,TRBJ2-7,NA,ATSREYRRNSYEQY
TRBV29-1,TRBJ1-1,TRBD1,SGRIGQAGSTEAF
TRBV29-1,TRBJ1-2,NA,SDRDTQYGYT
TRBV7-2,TRBJ2-7,TRBD1,ASSLDRGSYEQY